This TCR beta chain derives from a study of T cell responses to AZD1222 COVID-19 vaccine. TCRdb's copy holds only in-frame clones and misses some; the assay was immunoSEQ multiplex PCR. The sample has over 150,000 clones, more than 75% seen once. This CDR3 is built from 17 residues. Germline V gene sequence: CDR1 LGHNA, CDR2 YSLEER. Trimming stripped 0 bases from V and 4 bases from J, with 16 bases between. The chain combines TRBV4-3 with TRBJ2-1; D remains ambiguous. Material: peripheral blood, obtained 28 days after the second AZD1222 dose. The clonotype originates from an adult who received the AZD1222 COVID-19 vaccine. The CDR3 loop reads CASSQDFPARLYNEQFF. The CDR3 DNA is TGCGCCAGCAGCCAAGATTTCCCAGCGCGTCTATACAATGAGCAGTTCTTC.